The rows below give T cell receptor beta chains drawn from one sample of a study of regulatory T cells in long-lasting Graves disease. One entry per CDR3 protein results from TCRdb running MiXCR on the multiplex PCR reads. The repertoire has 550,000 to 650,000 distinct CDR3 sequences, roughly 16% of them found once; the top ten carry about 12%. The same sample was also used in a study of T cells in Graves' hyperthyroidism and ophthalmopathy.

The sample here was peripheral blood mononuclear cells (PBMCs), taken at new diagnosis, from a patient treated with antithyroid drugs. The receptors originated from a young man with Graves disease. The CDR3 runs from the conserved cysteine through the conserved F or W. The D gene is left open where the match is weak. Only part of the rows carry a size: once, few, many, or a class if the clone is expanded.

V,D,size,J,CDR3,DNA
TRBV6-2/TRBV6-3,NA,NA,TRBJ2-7,CASSYSILSNSYEQYF,TGTGCCAGCAGTTACTCGATTCTTTCGAATTCCTACGAGCAGTACTTC
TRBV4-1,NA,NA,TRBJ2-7,CASSQDPGREQYF,TGCGCCAGCAGCCAAGATCCGGGGCGCGAGCAGTACTTC
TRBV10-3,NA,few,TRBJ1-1,CAISEGPGDAEAFF,TGTGCCATCAGTGAGGGCCCCGGGGACGCTGAAGCTTTCTTT
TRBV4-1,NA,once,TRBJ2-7,CASSRTDRNYEQYF,TGCGCCAGCAGCCGGACGGACAGAAACTACGAGCAGTACTTC
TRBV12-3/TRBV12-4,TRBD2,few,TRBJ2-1,CAGSSTPSGNGEQFF,TGTGCCGGCAGTTCCACGCCTAGCGGGAATGGTGAGCAGTTCTTC
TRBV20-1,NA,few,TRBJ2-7,CSAAQYRVLSYEQYF,TGCAGTGCTGCGCAATACAGGGTGCTCTCCTACGAGCAGTACTTC
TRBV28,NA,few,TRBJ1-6,CASRVSNSPLHF,TGTGCCAGCAGGGTCTCTAATTCACCCCTCCACTTT
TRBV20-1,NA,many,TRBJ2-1,CSAESGDTAYNEQFF,TGCAGTGCGGAAAGCGGTGACACGGCTTACAATGAGCAGTTCTTC
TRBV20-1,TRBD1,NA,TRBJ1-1,CSAPRTGLNSRTEAFF,TGCAGTGCTCCAAGGACAGGGTTAAATTCGAGAACTGAAGCTTTCTTT
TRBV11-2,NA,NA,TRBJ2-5,CASSRPVESQETQYF,TGTGCCAGCAGCCGCCCCGTTGAGTCCCAAGAGACCCAGTACTTC
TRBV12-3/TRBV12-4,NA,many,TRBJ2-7,CASSRPGAEEQYF,TGTGCCAGCAGCAGACCGGGGGCGGAGGAGCAGTACTTC
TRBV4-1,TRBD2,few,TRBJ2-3,CASRLWGGSTDTQYF,TGCGCCAGCAGACTTTGGGGGGGAAGCACAGATACGCAGTATTTT
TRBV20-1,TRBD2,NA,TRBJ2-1,CSARGLALNEQFF,TGCAGTGCTAGGGGACTAGCGCTGAATGAGCAGTTCTTC
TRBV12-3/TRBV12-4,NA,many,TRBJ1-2,CASSLVGRYGYTF,TGTGCCAGCAGTTTAGTGGGACGGTATGGCTACACCTTC
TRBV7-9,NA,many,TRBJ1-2,CASRGPGTPESYGYTF,TGTGCCAGCAGGGGACCAGGGACCCCTGAAAGTTATGGCTACACCTTC
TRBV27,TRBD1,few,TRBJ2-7,CASGTGQGQYEQYF,TGTGCCAGCGGAACGGGACAGGGACAATACGAGCAGTACTTC
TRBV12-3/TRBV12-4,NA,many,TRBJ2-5,CASTQAWGETQYF,TGTGCCAGCACCCAGGCTTGGGGAGAGACCCAGTACTTC
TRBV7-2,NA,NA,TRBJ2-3,CASSLFRKDTQYF,TGTGCCAGCAGCTTATTTCGAAAAGATACGCAGTATTTT
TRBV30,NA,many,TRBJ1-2,CAWSSGGYTF,TGTGCCTGGAGTTCGGGTGGCTACACCTTC
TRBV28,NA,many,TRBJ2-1,CASSPIDHSYNEQFF,TGTGCCAGCAGCCCGATCGACCACTCCTACAATGAGCAGTTCTTC
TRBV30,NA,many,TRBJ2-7,CAWSLGTGDYYEQYF,TGTGCCTGGAGTCTGGGTACAGGGGACTACTACGAGCAGTACTTC
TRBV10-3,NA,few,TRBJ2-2,CAISDNTGELFF,TGTGCCATCAGTGATAACACCGGGGAGCTGTTTTTT
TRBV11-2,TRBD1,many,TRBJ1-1,CASSLGNRGRVNTEAFF,TGTGCCAGCAGCTTAGGGAACAGGGGACGGGTGAACACTGAAGCTTTCTTT
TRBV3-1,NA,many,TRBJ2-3,CASDAGTDTQYF,TGTGCCAGCGACGCAGGAACAGATACGCAGTATTTT
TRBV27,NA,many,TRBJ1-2,CASSLRGGYGYTF,TGTGCCAGCAGCTTAAGGGGAGGATATGGCTACACCTTC
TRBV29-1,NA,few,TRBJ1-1,CSVADVGTEAFF,TGCAGCGTGGCGGACGTGGGCACTGAAGCTTTCTTT
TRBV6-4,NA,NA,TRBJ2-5,CASSEARPGETQYF,TGTGCCAGCAGTGAGGCCCGCCCGGGAGAGACCCAGTACTTC
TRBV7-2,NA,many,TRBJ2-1,CASSLGQNEQFF,TGTGCCAGCAGCTTAGGACAGAATGAGCAGTTCTTC
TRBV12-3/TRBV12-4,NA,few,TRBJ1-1,CASSFGSGPYTEAFF,TGTGCCAGCAGTTTCGGCTCCGGCCCTTACACTGAAGCTTTCTTT
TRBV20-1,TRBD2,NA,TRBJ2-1,CSATRTSGSGEQFF,TGCAGTGCTACGAGGACTAGCGGGAGTGGAGAGCAGTTCTTC
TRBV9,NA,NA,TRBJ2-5,CASSVETGQETQYF,TGTGCCAGCAGCGTAGAGACGGGACAAGAGACCCAGTACTTC
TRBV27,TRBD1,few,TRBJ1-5,CASSSRTGGIQPQHF,TGTGCCAGCAGTAGCCGTACAGGGGGCATCCAGCCCCAGCATTTT
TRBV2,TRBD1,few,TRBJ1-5,CASSAMTGSNQPQHF,TGTGCCAGCAGTGCCATGACAGGGTCCAATCAGCCCCAGCATTTT
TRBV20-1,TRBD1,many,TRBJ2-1,CSAPRQGRGNEQFF,TGCAGTGCCCCTCGACAGGGTAGGGGCAATGAGCAGTTCTTC
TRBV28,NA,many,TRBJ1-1,CASSRPKTGLNTEAFF,TGTGCCAGCAGTCGCCCAAAAACAGGGCTGAACACTGAAGCTTTCTTT
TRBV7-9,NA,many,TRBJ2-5,CASSLNRQFQETQYF,TGTGCCAGCAGCTTGAATAGACAGTTCCAAGAGACCCAGTACTTC